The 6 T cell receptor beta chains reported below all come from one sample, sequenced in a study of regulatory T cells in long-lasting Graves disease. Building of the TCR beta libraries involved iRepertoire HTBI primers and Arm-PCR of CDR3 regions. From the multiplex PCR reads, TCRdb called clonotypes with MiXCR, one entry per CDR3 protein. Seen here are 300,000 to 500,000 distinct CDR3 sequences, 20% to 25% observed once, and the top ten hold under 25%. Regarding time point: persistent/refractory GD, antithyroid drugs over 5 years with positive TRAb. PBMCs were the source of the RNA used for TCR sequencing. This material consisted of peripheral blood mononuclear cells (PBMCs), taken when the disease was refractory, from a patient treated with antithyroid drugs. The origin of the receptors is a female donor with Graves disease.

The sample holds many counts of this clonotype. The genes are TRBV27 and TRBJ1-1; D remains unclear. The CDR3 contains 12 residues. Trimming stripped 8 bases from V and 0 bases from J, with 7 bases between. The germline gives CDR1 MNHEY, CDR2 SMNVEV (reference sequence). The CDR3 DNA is TGTGCCAGCCACAGCATGAACACTGAAGCTTTCTTT. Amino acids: CASHSMNTEAFF.

The CDR3 bases are TGTGCCAGCAGTGCCGGGACAGGCCTATACGAGCAGTACTTC. Encoded protein: CASSAGTGLYEQYF. This chain joins TRBV28 and TRBJ2-7, with TRBD1 matching 8 bases. In germline, CDR1 is MDHEN, CDR2 SYDVKM. Unmatched junction bases numbered 7, after V lost 5 bases and J lost 4 bases. The CDR3 totals 14 residues.

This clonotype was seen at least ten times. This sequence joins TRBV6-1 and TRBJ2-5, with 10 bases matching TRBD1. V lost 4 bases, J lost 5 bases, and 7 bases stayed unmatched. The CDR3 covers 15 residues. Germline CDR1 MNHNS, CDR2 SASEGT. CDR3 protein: CASSATRTGGETQYF. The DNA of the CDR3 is TGTGCCAGCAGTGCAACACGGACAGGGGGTGAGACCCAGTACTTC.

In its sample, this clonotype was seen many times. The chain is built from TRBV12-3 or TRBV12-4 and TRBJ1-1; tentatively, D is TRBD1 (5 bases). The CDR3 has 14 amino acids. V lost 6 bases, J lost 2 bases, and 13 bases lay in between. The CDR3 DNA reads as TGTGCCAGCAGGCCTTTCGACAGAAACACTGAAGCTTTCTTT. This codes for CASRPFDRNTEAFF.

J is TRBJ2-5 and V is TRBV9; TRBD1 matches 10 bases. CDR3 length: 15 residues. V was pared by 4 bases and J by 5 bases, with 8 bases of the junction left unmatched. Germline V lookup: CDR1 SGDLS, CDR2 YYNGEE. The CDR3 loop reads CASSRGQGTSETQYF. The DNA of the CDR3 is TGTGCCAGCAGCAGGGGACAGGGGACCAGCGAGACCCAGTACTTC.

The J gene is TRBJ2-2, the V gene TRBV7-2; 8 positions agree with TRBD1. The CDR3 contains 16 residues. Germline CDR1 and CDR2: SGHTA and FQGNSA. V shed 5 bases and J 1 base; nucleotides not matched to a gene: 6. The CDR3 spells CASSMTGTGNTGELFF. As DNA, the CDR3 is TGTGCCAGCAGCATGACTGGGACAGGGAACACCGGGGAGCTGTTTTTT.